Shown below are 3 T cell receptor beta chains from a single sample sequenced in a study of blood T cell repertoires in COVID-19. Clones were read by immunoSEQ multiplex PCR, and TCRdb kept only the in-frame ones, dropping some. This sample yields roughly 130,000 clones, of which roughly 85% are seen a single time; 3% to 4.5% belongs to the top ten. Sequenced material: peripheral blood. The receptor set was obtained from a man in his sixties with acute or convalescent COVID-19.

The rearrangement joins TRBV18 to TRBJ1-2; D is ambiguous. This CDR3 comprises 13 residues. CDR1 and CDR2 (germline): KGHSH, LQKENI. V lost 6 bases to trimming and J lost 8 bases, with 16 bases between them. The CDR3 reads CASSTLPNEGYTF. The CDR3 bases are TGTGCCAGCTCTACCCTACCCAACGAGGGCTACACCTTC.

V is TRBV30 and J is TRBJ2-7, with D maybe TRBD1 (6 bases). The CDR3 sequence is 12 residues long. Deletions cut 3 bases from V and 1 base from J, with 7 bases between. CDR1 is GTSNPN, CDR2 SVGIG, per germline (reference sequence). CDR3 amino acids: CAWSRGSYEQYF. CDR3 in DNA: TGTGCCTGGAGCAGGGGATCCTACGAGCAGTACTTC.

The V call is TRBV7-3, the J call TRBJ2-1, with D perhaps matching TRBD2 (5 bases). Germline CDR1 SGHTA, CDR2 FQGTGA. Between the trimmed V and J ends, which lost 2 bases and 0 bases, there was a span of 8 bases. The CDR3 is 15 residues long. The CDR3 DNA is TGTGCCAGCAGCTTAGGACTCTTCTCCTACAATGAGCAGTTCTTC. Protein: CASSLGLFSYNEQFF.